The present TCR beta chain was sequenced within a study of blood T cells in healthy people across ages. Isolation yielded PBMCs, at least 7 million per sample, in every case. Between the trimmed V and J ends, which lost 4 bases and 0 bases, there was a span of 3 bases. There are 13 residues in the CDR3. Primers used in a second PCR of roughly 6 to 11 cycles were a sample-barcoded 5' primer and a J-beta primer mix. From each sample, at least 2.5 million paired-end reads containing CDR3 were obtained. Via MiXCR, TCRdb re-called the 5' RACE reads, giving one row per CDR3 protein. The table includes some 920,000 distinct CDR3 sequences, approximately 50% detected once.

The sample comprised blood. The sequence was obtained from a woman in her sixties or seventies in good health. The rearrangement joins TRBV12-3 or TRBV12-4 to TRBJ1-4, with unresolved D. The CDR3 sequence: CASSYATNEKLFF. In nucleotides, the CDR3 is TGTGCCAGCAGTTATGCAACTAATGAAAAACTGTTTTTT.